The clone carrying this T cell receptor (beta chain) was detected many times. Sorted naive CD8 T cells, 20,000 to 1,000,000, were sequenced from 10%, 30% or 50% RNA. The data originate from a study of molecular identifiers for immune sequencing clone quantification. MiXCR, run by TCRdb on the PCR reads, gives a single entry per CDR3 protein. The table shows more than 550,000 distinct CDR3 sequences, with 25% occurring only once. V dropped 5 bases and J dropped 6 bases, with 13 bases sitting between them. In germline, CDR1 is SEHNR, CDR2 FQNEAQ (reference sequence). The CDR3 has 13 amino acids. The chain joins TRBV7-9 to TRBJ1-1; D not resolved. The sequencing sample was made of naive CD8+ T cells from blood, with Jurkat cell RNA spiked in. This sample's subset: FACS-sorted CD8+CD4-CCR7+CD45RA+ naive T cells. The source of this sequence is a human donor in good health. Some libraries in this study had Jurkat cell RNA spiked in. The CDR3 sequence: CASSPLIFAEAFF. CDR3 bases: TGTGCCAGCAGCCCCCTAATTTTCGCTGAAGCTTTCTTT.